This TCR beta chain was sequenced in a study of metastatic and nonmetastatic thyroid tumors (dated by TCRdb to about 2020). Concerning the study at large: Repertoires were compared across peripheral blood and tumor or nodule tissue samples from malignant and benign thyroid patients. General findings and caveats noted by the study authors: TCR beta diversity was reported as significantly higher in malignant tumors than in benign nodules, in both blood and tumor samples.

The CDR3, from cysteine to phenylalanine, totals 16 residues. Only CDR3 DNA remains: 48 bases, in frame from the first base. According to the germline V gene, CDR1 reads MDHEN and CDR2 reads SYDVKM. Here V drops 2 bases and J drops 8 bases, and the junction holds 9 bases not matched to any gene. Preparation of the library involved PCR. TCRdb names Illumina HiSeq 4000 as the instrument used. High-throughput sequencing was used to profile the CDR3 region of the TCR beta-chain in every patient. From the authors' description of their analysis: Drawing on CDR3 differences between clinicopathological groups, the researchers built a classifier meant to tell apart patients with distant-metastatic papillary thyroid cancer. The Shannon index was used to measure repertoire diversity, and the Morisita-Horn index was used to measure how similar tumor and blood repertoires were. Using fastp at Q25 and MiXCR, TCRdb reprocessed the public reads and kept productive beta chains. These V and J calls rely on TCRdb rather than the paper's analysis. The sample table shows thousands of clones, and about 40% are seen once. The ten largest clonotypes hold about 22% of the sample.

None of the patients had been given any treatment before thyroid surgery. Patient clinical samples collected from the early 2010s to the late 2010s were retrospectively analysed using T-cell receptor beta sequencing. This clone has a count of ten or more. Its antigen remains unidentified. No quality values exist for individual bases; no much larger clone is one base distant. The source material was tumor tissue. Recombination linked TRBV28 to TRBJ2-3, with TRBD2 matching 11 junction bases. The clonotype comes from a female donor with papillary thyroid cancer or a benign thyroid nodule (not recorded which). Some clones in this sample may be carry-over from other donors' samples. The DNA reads TGTGCCAGCAGTTTAGTCCGGGCTAGCGGGGGGTTTACGCAGTATTTT. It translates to CASSLVRASGGFTQYF.